The 5 T cell receptor beta chains reported below all come from one sample, sequenced in a study of T cells expressing NK-cell markers. No DNA is given; TCRdb re-called the 5' RACE reads and lists each CDR3 protein once. Recorded here are about 300,000 distinct CDR3 sequences; the top ten clones represent 3.5% to 5%. Sequencing was carried out using blood T cells: a sorted CD56 or NKG2C T cell subset, CD4+ or CD8+ T cells, or bulk PBMC T cells (not recorded which). These receptors were obtained from a woman aged 18 to 75 in good health.

V gene TRBV12-3 or TRBV12-4 combines with J gene TRBJ1-2; no DNA is available, so the TRBD1 call from TCRdb remains unchecked. The CDR3 consists of 15 residues. Here the CDR3 reads CASSPTGQGDYGYTF.

The chain joins TRBV9 to TRBJ2-4; the TCRdb call, TRBD1, lacks DNA for checking. CDR1 and CDR2 from the germline V gene are SGDLS and YYNGEE. The CDR3 contains 14 residues. CDR3: CASSVGQGQNIQYF.

This chain joins TRBV10-3 and TRBJ1-3; TCRdb's D call of TRBD1 is untestable without DNA. The CDR3 totals 15 residues. Germline V gene sequence: CDR1 ENHRY, CDR2 SYGVKD. The CDR3 region is CAIRLTGSTGNTIYF.

This chain connects TRBV6-5 to TRBJ2-3; TCRdb proposes TRBD2, but this gene call is untestable without DNA. This CDR3 region has 17 residues. Germline CDR1 MNHEY, CDR2 SVGAGI. CDR3 region: CASSYSSLAGRPDTQYF.

This chain connects TRBV5-1 to TRBJ2-1; the D call from TCRdb, TRBD1, cannot be confirmed without DNA. This CDR3 has 14 amino acids. From germline, CDR1 is SGHRS and CDR2 YFSETQ. The CDR3 loop is CASSLTGGNHEQFF.